This T cell receptor beta chain stems from a study of cytomegalovirus exposure and HLA in healthy donors. Study summary: In an earlier analysis, around 100 million unique TCR beta sequences were found from approximately 190 million T cells. Study results and caveats: In a later analysis, HLA-associated TCR beta chains were more clonally expanded than equally common others. TCR beta V segments were, for the most part, productive about 87% or about 30% of the time in an earlier analysis. Sequencing had likely introduced a cluster of highly shared sequence variants as an artifact.

Primers for the PCR totalled 60 Vbeta and 13 Jbeta. The repertoire was sequenced with immunoSEQ multiplex PCR; TCRdb's copy has only in-frame clones and lacks some. The table has tens of thousands of clones, about three quarters seen once. Germline CDR1 and CDR2: GTSNPN and SVGIG (reference sequence). V lost 4 bases, J lost 5 bases, and 13 bases stayed unmatched. The CDR3 has 17 residues. This clone was found once. No antigen is known for it. V is TRBV30 and J is TRBJ2-1; 11 nucleotides agree with TRBD2. The sequenced sample was PBMCs. The TCR originated in a male donor in good health and CMV-seropositive. This CDR3 is CAWIGLWGLADDNEQFF. The CDR3 DNA reads TGTGCCTGGATAGGTTTGTGGGGACTAGCGGACGACAATGAGCAGTTCTTC.